The 32 T cell receptor beta chains below come from one sample, sequenced in a study of beta chain features in type 1 diabetes. Expressed TCRB transcripts were sequenced because the entire RNA isolate underwent reverse transcription. Sequenced by immunoSEQ multiplex PCR; TCRdb stores in-frame clones only, minus some. Here the sample spans 300,000 to 400,000 clones, 6.5% to 10% being singletons. Sequenced sample: central memory CD4+ T cells from blood. The receptors come from a woman under 30 in good health.

This clone appeared a few times. This chain connects TRBV4-2 to TRBJ2-1, with TRBD1 identical over 9 bases. V was clipped by 0 bases and J by 7 bases; unmatched bases: 7. Looked up from germline, CDR1 is LGHNA and CDR2 is YNFKEQ. This CDR3 has 16 amino acids. CDR3 region: CASSQEGQGPLNEQFF. The DNA for the CDR3 is TGTGCCAGCAGCCAAGAGGGACAGGGCCCTTTGAATGAGCAGTTCTTC.

V usage is TRBV7-2 and J usage is TRBJ2-3; TRBD1 is a possible D gene (6 bases). Per the germline V gene, CDR1 is SGHTA and CDR2 is FQGNSA. The V end was cut by 6 bases, the J end by 3 bases, with 16 bases between. CDR3 length: 15 residues. The CDR3 protein is CASSSGTPRTDTQYF. CDR3 DNA sequence: TGTGCCAGCAGTTCAGGGACACCTCGAACAGATACGCAGTATTTT.

The genes are TRBV6-5 and TRBJ2-3; the D gene is possibly TRBD2 (5 bases). The CDR3 consists of 13 residues. The germline CDR1 and CDR2 sequences are MNHEY and SVGAGI. Trimming removed 10 bases at V and 3 bases at J, with 14 bases between. In DNA, the CDR3 is TGTGCCACTGCGGGTCCCGGGACAGATACGCAGTATTTT. This translates into CATAGPGTDTQYF.

In this sample, this clone turned up a few times. This chain connects TRBV6-5 to TRBJ2-7; a weak D match, TRBD2 (6 bases). The CDR3 spans 14 residues. Trimming removed 6 bases at V and 5 bases at J, with 17 bases between. CDR1 is MNHEY, CDR2 SVGAGI, per germline. CDR3 in DNA: TGTGCCAGCAGGACACCTAAGGGAGGTGACGAGCAGTACTTC. It yields the protein CASRTPKGGDEQYF.

The chain uses TRBV6-1 and TRBJ2-1; 9 bases fit TRBD1. The V and J ends lost 6 bases and 2 bases, in that order; junction bases with no gene match: 5. CDR1 and CDR2 (germline): MNHNS, SASEGT. CDR3 length: 15 residues. CDR3 sequence (DNA): TGTGCCAGCAGCCAGGGGACAGGGACCTACAATGAGCAGTTCTTC. Translated, it gives CASSQGTGTYNEQFF.

This clone has just a few counts. This rearrangement joins TRBV5-1 to TRBJ2-3; possible D gene TRBD2, 5 bases. The CDR3 extends over 14 amino acids. CDR1 is SGHRS, CDR2 YFSETQ, per germline. Trimming removed 4 bases from V and 0 bases from J, with 9 bases in between. The CDR3 spells CASSRLPSTDTQYF. DNA of the CDR3: TGCGCCAGCAGCCGACTACCAAGCACAGATACGCAGTATTTT.

This clone was picked up a small number of times. The chain uses TRBV5-1 and TRBJ1-5; D is uncertain. In germline, CDR1 is SGHRS, CDR2 YFSETQ. Trimming shortened V by 2 bases and J by 6 bases, and 15 bases separated the two germline ends. The length of the CDR3 is 15 residues. The CDR3: CASSLDPGIAQPQHF. The CDR3 coding sequence is TGCGCCAGCAGCTTAGACCCCGGGATCGCTCAGCCCCAGCATTTT. Looking up the rest from reference TRBV5-1 and TRBJ1-5 gives the full variable domain: KAGVTQTPRYLIKTRGQQVTLSCSPISGHRSVSWYQQTPGQGLQFLFEYFSETQRNKGNFPGRFSGRQFSNSRSEMNVSTLELGDSALYLCASSLDPGIAQPQHFGDGTRLSIL.

The chain employs TRBV14 and TRBJ2-5, with TRBD2 identical over 13 bases. The DNA end lines up better with TRBJ2-7; the J call may be wrong. The V gene's germline CDR1 is SGHDN and CDR2 FVKESK. This CDR3 is built from 17 residues. CDR3 loop: CASSRRPTSGGFYEQYF. The CDR3 bases are TGTGCCAGCAGCCGCCGCCCGACTAGCGGGGGGTTCTACGAGCAGTACTTC.

In this sample, this clone turned up a few times. This chain uses TRBV5-4 with TRBJ2-7; D unresolved. V was trimmed by 2 bases and J by 2 bases, leaving 5 bases between them. The CDR3 contains 12 residues. Germline lookup yields CDR1 SGHNT and CDR2 YYREEE (reference sequence). The CDR3 reads CASSLDAYEQYF. Here the CDR3 DNA reads TGTGCCAGCAGCTTAGACGCCTACGAGCAGTACTTC.

This clone was seen only a few times. The CDR3 DNA is TGTGCCAGCAGCTTCAACAGGGGGCTCGGGGCCAACGTCCTGACTTTC. Residues: CASSFNRGLGANVLTF. V gene TRBV5-4 combines with J gene TRBJ2-6, with 9 bases lining up with TRBD1. The CDR3 is made up of 16 amino acids. V lost 2 bases to trimming and J lost 4 bases; unmatched junction nucleotides: 4. Germline assignment: CDR1 SGHNT and CDR2 YYREEE (reference sequence).

This clone was seen only a few times. The chain employs TRBV7-3 and TRBJ2-1; no firm D call. The CDR3 has 12 residues. Germline assignment: CDR1 SGHTA and CDR2 FQGTGA. V was trimmed by 5 bases and J by 5 bases, leaving 7 bases between them. CDR3 sequence reads: CASSQSHNEQFF. In DNA form, the CDR3 reads TGTGCCAGCAGCCAATCCCACAATGAGCAGTTCTTC.

V gene TRBV5-4 combines with J gene TRBJ2-7, with TRBD1 matching 9 bases. The germline V gene has CDR1 SGHNT and CDR2 YYREEE (reference sequence). The CDR3 contains 15 residues. After removal of 4 bases from V and 4 bases from J, the junction contained 9 bases not matched to a gene. CDR3: CASSVTPGQGYEQYF. Here the CDR3 DNA reads TGTGCCAGCAGCGTGACCCCGGGACAGGGTTACGAGCAGTACTTC.

This clone has just a few counts. The J gene is TRBJ1-5, the V gene TRBV15; D is possibly TRBD1 (5 bases). CDR3 length: 15 residues. Trimming took 4 bases from V and 3 from J, leaving 13 bases between them. CDR1 is LNHNV and CDR2 is YYDKDF in the germline V gene (reference sequence). The CDR3 bases are TGTGCCACCAGCAACCGGTGGGGGGACAATCAGCCCCAGCATTTT. Amino acids: CATSNRWGDNQPQHF.

This clone came up a few times. This chain joins TRBV7-9 and TRBJ2-1; D call uncertain. The CDR3 totals 13 residues. Per the germline V gene, CDR1 is SEHNR and CDR2 is FQNEAQ (reference sequence). Trimming shortened V by 4 bases and J by 5 bases, and 9 bases separated the two germline ends. For the CDR3, the DNA is TGTGCCAGCAGCTCCCAGGCGGACAATGAGCAGTTCTTC. It yields the protein CASSSQADNEQFF.

J is TRBJ2-1 and V is TRBV10-3, with 10 bases fitting TRBD2. J gave up 8 bases and V 10 bases, and 14 bases lay outside the gene matches. Germline V gene sequence: CDR1 ENHRY, CDR2 SYGVKD. There are 15 residues in the CDR3. The CDR3 DNA reads TGTGCCACGGACCTGAGCGGGAGGGCCCAAGATGAGCAGTTCTTC. It encodes CATDLSGRAQDEQFF.

This rearrangement joins TRBV6-5 to TRBJ2-7, with D perhaps TRBD1 or TRBD2 (5 bases each). The CDR3 loop spans 15 amino acids. Germline assignment: CDR1 MNHEY and CDR2 SVGAGI. V lost 6 bases and J 2 bases, leaving 17 bases between the germline ends. The CDR3 is CASSARRTTAYEQYF. The CDR3 coding sequence is TGTGCCAGCAGCGCCCGGAGGACGACAGCCTACGAGCAGTACTTC.

This clone was detected a few times. CDR3 in amino acids: CASSLIAGRGEQYF. The CDR3 region has the DNA TGTGCCAGCAGTTTGATTGCAGGAAGGGGCGAGCAGTACTTC. The V call is TRBV28, the J call TRBJ2-7; TRBD1 is a possible D gene (5 bases). Germline V CDR1 and CDR2: MDHEN, SYDVKM. Trimming shortened V by 3 bases and J by 6 bases, and 15 bases separated the two germline ends. The CDR3 sequence is 14 residues long.

This clone was seen many times. This chain joins TRBV5-4 and TRBJ1-2; possible D gene TRBD1, 5 bases. Germline V lookup: CDR1 SGHNT, CDR2 YYREEE (reference sequence). Trimming took off 4 bases at V and 2 bases at J, with 9 bases between the two ends. The CDR3 is 13 amino acids. The CDR3 region has the DNA TGTGCCAGCAGCCCGGACAAAAACTATGGCTACACCTTC. It is translated as CASSPDKNYGYTF.

This rearrangement joins TRBV4-3 to TRBJ2-5, with D possibly matching TRBD2 (5 bases). V dropped 4 bases and J dropped 5 bases, with 11 bases sitting between them. CDR3 size: 13 residues. Per germline, CDR1 LGHNA and CDR2 YSLEER. The CDR3 coding sequence is TGCGCCAGCAGCCCGCGGGTGCGGGAGACCCAGTACTTC. It is translated as CASSPRVRETQYF.

This clone was recorded many times. The V and J genes are TRBV4-2 and TRBJ2-1, with no clear D. This CDR3 is 14 amino acids long. The germline V gene encodes CDR1 LGHNA and CDR2 YNFKEQ. Trimming pared 0 bases from V and 8 bases from J, leaving 11 bases between. The CDR3 DNA reads as TGTGCCAGCAGCCAAGATGCGGATAGCTATGAGCAGTTCTTC. Translation gives CASSQDADSYEQFF.

Remarks on this clone: This may stem from a read error, because a much larger clone lies one nucleotide away. The rearrangement links TRBV13 to TRBJ2-6; D not certain. Trimming took 4 bases from V and 0 from J, leaving 1 base between them. Germline V gene data show CDR1 as PRHDT and CDR2 as FYEKMQ (reference sequence). There are 13 residues in the CDR3. The CDR3 nucleotides read TGTGCCAGCAGCTACTCTGGGGCCAACGTCCTGACTTTC. Amino acids: CASSYSGANVLTF.

This sequence joins TRBV29-1 and TRBJ2-3; TRBD2 matches at 8 bases. This CDR3 spans 15 amino acids. CDR1 SQVTM and CDR2 ANQGSEA come from the germline V gene. V lost 4 bases to trimming and J lost 2 bases; unmatched junction nucleotides: 8. The CDR3 is CSVAPGGGSTDTQYF. CDR3 nucleotide sequence: TGCAGCGTTGCTCCGGGAGGGGGGTCCACAGATACGCAGTATTTT.

This clone was recorded a few times. The chain links TRBV4-2 to TRBJ2-7; D possibly corresponds to TRBD2 (6 bases). V was shortened by 4 bases and J by 3 bases, with 13 bases between the two germline ends. Germline CDR1 LGHNA, CDR2 YNFKEQ. This CDR3 has 14 residues. CDR3 nucleotides: TGTGCCAGCAGCCGAGCTAGCGAGAACTACGAGCAGTACTTC. It yields the protein CASSRASENYEQYF.

This clone has a handful of counts. This chain uses TRBV6-5 with TRBJ2-1; 7 nucleotides line up with TRBD2. CDR1 is MNHEY and CDR2 is SVGAGI in the germline V gene. The trim removed 5 bases at V and 10 bases at J, leaving 2 bases unmatched. The CDR3 sequence is 11 residues long. Here the CDR3 DNA reads TGTGCCAGCAGTACGACTAGCGAGCAGTTCTTC. This encodes CASSTTSEQFF.

This clone was recorded at least ten times. The CDR3 DNA reads TGTGCCAGCAGGGTTCTGGGTGCCTACAATGAGCAGTTCTTC. This codes for CASRVLGAYNEQFF. The chain recombines TRBV14 with TRBJ2-1; no clear D gene. The CDR3 sequence is 14 residues long. V lost 6 bases and J 2 bases, leaving 11 bases between the germline ends. Germline values: CDR1 SGHDN, CDR2 FVKESK.

The table lists this clone with a few counts. V gene TRBV28 combines with J gene TRBJ2-7; 12 bases are a match to TRBD1. The CDR3 spans 13 residues. The germline CDR1 and CDR2 sequences are MDHEN and SYDVKM. The J segment lost 9 bases and the V segment lost 6 bases, leaving 6 bases of the junction unmatched. CDR3 in amino acids: CASRLWDRGPQYF. For the CDR3, the DNA is TGTGCCAGCAGACTTTGGGACAGGGGGCCGCAGTACTTC.

This chain joins TRBV29-1 and TRBJ2-1; tentatively, D is TRBD1 or TRBD2 (5 bases each). The CDR3 covers 16 residues. Germline V CDR1 and CDR2: SQVTM, ANQGSEA. Trimming left V 5 bases short and J 2 bases short, with 19 bases between. CDR3 region: CSVRRPGRGAYNEQFF. The CDR3, as DNA: TGCAGCGTTAGGAGACCGGGACGTGGGGCCTACAATGAGCAGTTCTTC.

This chain links TRBV4-1 with TRBJ2-2; 7 bases match TRBD2. The CDR3 sequence is 15 residues long. Trimming at V came to 1 base and at J to 6 bases, leaving 5 bases not matched to a gene. The germline V gene encodes CDR1 MGHRA and CDR2 YSYEKL. For the CDR3, the DNA is TGCGCCAGCAGCCAAGTCGGGAGCGGGGCCGGGGAGCTGTTTTTT. It specifies CASSQVGSGAGELFF.

This clone has more than one count but fewer than ten. This sequence joins TRBV29-1 and TRBJ2-2, with 9 bases that match TRBD2. This CDR3 has 17 amino acids. CDR1 is SQVTM, CDR2 ANQGSEA, per germline. The trim removed 6 bases at V and 2 bases at J, leaving 13 bases unmatched. CDR3 sequence reads: CSVSWAGGKNNTGELFF. In nucleotides, the CDR3 is TGCAGCGTCAGTTGGGCGGGAGGGAAGAATAACACCGGGGAGCTGTTTTTT.

The rearrangement uses TRBV11-2 and TRBJ2-3; D is uncertain. Germline CDR1 and CDR2: SGHAT and FQNNGV. V lost 3 bases and J lost 2, with 9 bases in between. The CDR3 runs 14 residues. The CDR3, as DNA: TGTGCCAGCAGCTTTGGCCAAGCCACAGATACGCAGTATTTT. Translation: CASSFGQATDTQYF.

This clone has a handful of counts. The chain has TRBV19 and TRBJ2-3, with a tentative D call TRBD2 (5 bases). V was pared by 6 bases and J by 1 base, with 11 bases between. The CDR3 length is 14 residues. CDR1 and CDR2 (germline): LNHDA, SQIVND (reference sequence). This CDR3 is CASRNDGGTDTQYF. The CDR3 bases are TGTGCCAGTAGAAATGACGGGGGCACAGATACGCAGTATTTT.

At least ten counts were recorded for this clone. The chain uses TRBV11-2 and TRBJ2-5; no clear D gene. This CDR3 is 12 amino acids long. The V gene's germline CDR1 is SGHAT and CDR2 FQNNGV. V was shortened by 3 bases and J by 5 bases, with 7 bases between the two germline ends. CDR3 sequence (DNA): TGTGCCAGCAGCTTTAGTATGGAGACCCAGTACTTC. Translating it yields CASSFSMETQYF.